This T cell receptor beta chain derives from a study of cytomegalovirus exposure and HLA in healthy donors. In this sample, this clone turned up a few times. Vbeta (60) and Jbeta (13) primers were used in the PCR. Sequencing used immunoSEQ multiplex PCR; TCRdb keeps in-frame clones, though not all of them. This table has some 150,000 clones, just under 90% appearing once. From germline, CDR1 is SGHRS and CDR2 YFSETQ. V lost 4 bases and J 4 bases, leaving 12 bases between the germline ends. The CDR3 extends over 14 amino acids. Sequenced material: PBMCs. The sequence came from a woman aged 30 to 39 in good health and CMV-seronegative. The J gene is TRBJ2-1, the V gene TRBV5-1, with D possibly being TRBD1 (6 bases). CDR3 amino acids: CASSRQDLYNEQFF. CDR3 nucleotides: TGCGCCAGCAGCCGACAGGACTTATACAATGAGCAGTTCTTC.